This T cell receptor (beta chain) was sequenced in a study of response to subunit inactivated influenza vaccine. Whole-study findings and limits: Only a handful of new T cells, the authors suggested, are recruited with each seasonal influenza vaccination.

TCRdb re-analysed the RT-PCR reads in MiXCR, keeping a single row per CDR3 protein. The sample comprises approximately 520,000 distinct CDR3 sequences, approximately 24% of which are singletons, and under 2.5% rests with the top ten. A word on this clonotype: The target antigen is unknown.

This TCR was recovered from a man between 50 and 59 years old who received an inactivated influenza vaccine. Sequences were derived from CD4+ T cells sorted from PBMCs, sampled roughly 5 days after vaccination.

In DNA, the CDR3 is TGTGCCAGCCGGCTCTCGAACACCGGGGAGCTGTTTTTT. Protein product: CASRLSNTGELFF. The rearrangement links TRBV6-6 to TRBJ2-2; the D is unclear. Germline V CDR1 and CDR2: MNHNY, SVGAGI (reference sequence). This CDR3 comprises 13 residues. V gave up 8 bases and J gave up 0 bases, with 7 bases separating them.